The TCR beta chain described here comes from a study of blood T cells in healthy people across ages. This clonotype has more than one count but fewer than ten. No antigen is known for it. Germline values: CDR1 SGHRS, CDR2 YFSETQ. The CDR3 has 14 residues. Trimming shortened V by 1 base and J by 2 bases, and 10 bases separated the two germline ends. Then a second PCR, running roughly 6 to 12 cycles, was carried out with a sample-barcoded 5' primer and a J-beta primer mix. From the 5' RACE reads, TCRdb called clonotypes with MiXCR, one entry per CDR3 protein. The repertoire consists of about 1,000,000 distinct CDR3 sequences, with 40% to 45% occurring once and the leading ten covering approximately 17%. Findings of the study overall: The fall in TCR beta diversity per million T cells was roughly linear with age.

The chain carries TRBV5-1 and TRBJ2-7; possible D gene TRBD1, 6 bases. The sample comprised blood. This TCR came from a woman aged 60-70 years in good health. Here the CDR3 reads CASSLTAGAYEQYF. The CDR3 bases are TGCGCCAGCAGCTTGACGGCAGGGGCCTACGAGCAGTACTTC.